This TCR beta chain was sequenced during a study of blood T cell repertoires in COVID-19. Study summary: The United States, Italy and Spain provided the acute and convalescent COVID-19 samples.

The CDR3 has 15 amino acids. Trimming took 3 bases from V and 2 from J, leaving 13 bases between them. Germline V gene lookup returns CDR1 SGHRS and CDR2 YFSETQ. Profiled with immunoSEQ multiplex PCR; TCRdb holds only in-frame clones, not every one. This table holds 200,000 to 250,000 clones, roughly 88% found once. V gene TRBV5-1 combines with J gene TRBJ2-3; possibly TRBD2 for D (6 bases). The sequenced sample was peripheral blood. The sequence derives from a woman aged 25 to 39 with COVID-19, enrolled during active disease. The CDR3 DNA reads TGCGCCAGCAGCTCGTTTAGCGGTTCCACAGATACGCAGTATTTT. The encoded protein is CASSSFSGSTDTQYF.